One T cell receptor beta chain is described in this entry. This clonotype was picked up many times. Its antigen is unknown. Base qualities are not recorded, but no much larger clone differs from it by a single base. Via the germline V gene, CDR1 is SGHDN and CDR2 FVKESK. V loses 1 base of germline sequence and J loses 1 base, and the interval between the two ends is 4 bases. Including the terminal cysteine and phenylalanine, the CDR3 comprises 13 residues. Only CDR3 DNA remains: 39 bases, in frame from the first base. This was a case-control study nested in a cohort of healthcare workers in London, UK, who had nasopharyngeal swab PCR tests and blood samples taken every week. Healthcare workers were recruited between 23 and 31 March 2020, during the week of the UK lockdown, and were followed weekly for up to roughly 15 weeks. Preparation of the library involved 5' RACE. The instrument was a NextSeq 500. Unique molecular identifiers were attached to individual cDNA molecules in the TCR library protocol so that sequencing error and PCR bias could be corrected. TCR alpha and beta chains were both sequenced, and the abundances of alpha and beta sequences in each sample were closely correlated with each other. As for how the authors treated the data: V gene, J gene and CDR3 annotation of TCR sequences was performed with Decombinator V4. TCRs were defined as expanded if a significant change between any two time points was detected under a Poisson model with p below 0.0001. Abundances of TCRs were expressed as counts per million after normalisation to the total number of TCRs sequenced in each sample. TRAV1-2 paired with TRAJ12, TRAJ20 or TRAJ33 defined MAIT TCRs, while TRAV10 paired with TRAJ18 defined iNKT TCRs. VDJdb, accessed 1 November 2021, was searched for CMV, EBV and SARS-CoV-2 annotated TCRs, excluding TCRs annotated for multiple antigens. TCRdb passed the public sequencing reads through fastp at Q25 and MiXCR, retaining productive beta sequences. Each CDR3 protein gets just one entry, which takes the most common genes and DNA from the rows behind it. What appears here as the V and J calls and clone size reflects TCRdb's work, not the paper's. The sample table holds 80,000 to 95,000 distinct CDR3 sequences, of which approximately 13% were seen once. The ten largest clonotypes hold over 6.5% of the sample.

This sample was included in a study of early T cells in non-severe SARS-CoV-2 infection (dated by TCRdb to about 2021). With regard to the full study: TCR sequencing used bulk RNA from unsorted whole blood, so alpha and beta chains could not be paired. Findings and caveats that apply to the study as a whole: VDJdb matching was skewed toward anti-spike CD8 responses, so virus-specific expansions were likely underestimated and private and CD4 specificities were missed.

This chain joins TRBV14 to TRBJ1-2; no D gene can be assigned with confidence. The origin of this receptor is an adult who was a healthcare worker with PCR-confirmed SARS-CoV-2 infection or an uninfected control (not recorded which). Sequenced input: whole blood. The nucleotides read TGTGCCAGCAGCCAAGGAATTAACTATGGCTACACCTTC. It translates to CASSQGINYGYTF.